The 14 T cell receptor beta chains listed next were all sequenced from one sample in a study of control samples from healthy donors and cancer patients. Sequencing was performed with immunoSEQ multiplex PCR; in TCRdb, only in-frame clones are kept and a portion is missing. Here the sample spans 50,000 or so clones, around 95% being singletons. Sequenced sample: blood. The receptors were gathered from a man aged 25-45 years in good health.

The CDR3 DNA reads as TGCGCCAGCAGCTTGGTAGCAGGGGGCGGTCAGCCCCAGCATTTT. This sequence encodes CASSLVAGGGQPQHF. This rearrangement joins TRBV5-1 to TRBJ1-5; TRBD1 matches 8 bases. Germline V CDR1 and CDR2: SGHRS, YFSETQ. The CDR3 is made up of 15 amino acids. J lost 6 bases, V lost 0 bases, and 5 bases had no gene match.

The chain has TRBV6-6 and TRBJ1-2, with D uncertain. Germline assignment: CDR1 MNHNY and CDR2 SVGAGI (reference sequence). The CDR3 consists of 15 residues. Deletions cut 4 bases from V and 1 base from J, with 13 bases between. The CDR3 bases are TGTGCCAGCAGTTCCCCGGGAACAGTTAACTATGGCTACACCTTC. Protein: CASSSPGTVNYGYTF.

The chain has TRBV7-2 and TRBJ1-5; D may be TRBD1 (6 bases). This CDR3 comprises 14 residues. V gave up 5 bases and J gave up 4 bases, with 12 bases separating them. Germline V gene sequence: CDR1 SGHTA, CDR2 FQGNSA. The CDR3 here is CASSAYRDNQPQHF. The CDR3, as DNA: TGTGCCAGCAGCGCCTACAGGGATAATCAGCCCCAGCATTTT. The complete variable domain, with remaining parts taken from reference TRBV7-2 and TRBJ1-5, reads GAGVSQSPSNKVTEKGKDVELRCDPISGHTALYWYRQSLGQGLEFLIYFQGNSAPDKSGLPSDRFSAERTGGSVSTLTIQRTQQEDSAVYLCASSAYRDNQPQHFGDGTRLSIL.

The genes are TRBV5-1 and TRBJ1-5; tentatively, D is TRBD1 (6 bases). Looked up from germline, CDR1 is SGHRS and CDR2 is YFSETQ. Between the trimmed V and J ends, which lost 4 bases and 1 base, there was a span of 12 bases. The CDR3 totals 15 residues. The CDR3 coding sequence is TGCGCCAGCAGCGCAACAGGGAAAAGCAATCAGCCCCAGCATTTT. Translation: CASSATGKSNQPQHF.

In the case of this clone: This same CDR3 is encoded by further DNA sequences in the sample. The CDR3 loop reads CASSISRAAGQPQHF. The DNA of the CDR3 is TGTGCCAGTAGTATTTCCAGGGCGGCAGGGCAGCCCCAGCATTTT. The chain joins TRBV19 to TRBJ1-5, with a possible D match to TRBD1 (5 bases). Trimming removed 3 bases at V and 7 bases at J, with 16 bases between. There are 15 residues in the CDR3. The germline gives CDR1 LNHDA, CDR2 SQIVND (reference sequence).

This chain joins TRBV6-6 and TRBJ1-2; no clear D gene. The V end lost 2 bases, the J end lost 6 bases, and 7 bases lay between the germline ends. The germline V gene encodes CDR1 MNHNY and CDR2 SVGAGI (reference sequence). The length of the CDR3 is 12 residues. The DNA of the CDR3 is TGTGCCAGCAGTTACGGGAACCATGGCTACACCTTC. Protein: CASSYGNHGYTF.

Regarding this clone: In the same sample, other DNA sequences code for this CDR3. V is TRBV9 and J is TRBJ2-7, with D unresolved. The V gene lost 2 bases and the J gene lost 3 bases, with 9 bases spanning the gap. The CDR3 consists of 13 residues. CDR1 SGDLS and CDR2 YYNGEE come from the germline V gene. The CDR3 DNA reads TGTGCCAGCAGCGTTTCTCCTTACTACGAGCAGTACTTC. It encodes CASSVSPYYEQYF.

The rearrangement joins TRBV19 to TRBJ2-2; D possibly corresponds to TRBD1 (6 bases). The V end lost 3 bases, the J end lost 2 bases, and 16 bases lay between the germline ends. The CDR3 is 17 amino acids. In germline, CDR1 is LNHDA, CDR2 SQIVND (reference sequence). The CDR3 DNA reads as TGTGCCAGTAGTATTCGGACCGGGACACACAACACCGGGGAGCTGTTTTTT. This gives the protein CASSIRTGTHNTGELFF.

V and J are TRBV7-2 and TRBJ2-2; TRBD2 matches 11 bases. J gave up 7 bases and V 1 base, and 2 bases lay outside the gene matches. The germline CDR1 and CDR2 sequences are SGHTA and FQGNSA. The CDR3 consists of 15 residues. CDR3 coding DNA: TGTGCCAGCAGCTTAGTCGGACTAGCGGGCGGGGAGCTGTTTTTT. This sequence encodes CASSLVGLAGGELFF.

The chain carries TRBV13 and TRBJ1-4; 9 positions agree with TRBD1. V trimming: 5 bases; J trimming: 7 bases; junction bases outside the gene matches: 5. Germline loops: CDR1 PRHDT, CDR2 FYEKMQ (reference sequence). The CDR3 contains 14 residues. The CDR3 reads CASSRQGVGEKLFF. Written as DNA, the CDR3 is TGTGCCAGCAGCCGACAGGGGGTGGGTGAAAAACTGTTTTTT.

This clone was detected only once. This sequence joins TRBV6-5 and TRBJ1-1; a possible D gene is TRBD1 (5 bases). Germline lookup yields CDR1 MNHEY and CDR2 SVGAGI. Trimming removed 6 bases from V and 11 bases from J, with 19 bases in between. The CDR3 has 13 amino acids. The CDR3 protein is CASSYIGDPGAFF. CDR3 DNA sequence: TGTGCCAGCAGCTATATCGGAGACCCAGGGGCTTTCTTT.

The chain has TRBV13 and TRBJ2-1; maybe TRBD2 (6 bases). Germline V gives CDR1 PRHDT, CDR2 FYEKMQ (reference sequence). V lost 4 bases and J 7 bases, leaving 11 bases between the germline ends. The length of the CDR3 is 13 residues. Here the CDR3 DNA reads TGTGCCAGCAGCTCCACTAGCTTTAATGAGCAGTTCTTC. Translated, it gives CASSSTSFNEQFF.

V and J are TRBV11-2 and TRBJ2-5; TRBD1 agrees at 8 bases. Germline V CDR1 and CDR2: SGHAT, FQNNGV. This CDR3 spans 14 amino acids. The V gene end was trimmed by 2 bases and the J gene end by 5 bases; junction bases not matched to a gene: 4. In DNA form, the CDR3 reads TGTGCCAGCAGCTTACAGGGGGCCTATGAGACCCAGTACTTC. Its translation is CASSLQGAYETQYF. The variable domain in full, completed from reference TRBV11-2 and TRBJ2-5, reads EAGVAQSPRYKIIEKRQSVAFWCNPISGHATLYWYQQILGQGPKLLIQFQNNGVVDDSQLPKDRFSAERLKGVDSTLKIQPAKLEDSAVYLCASSLQGAYETQYFGPGTRLLVL.

This clone is a singleton in its sample. This chain connects TRBV2 to TRBJ2-7, with TRBD1 identical over 8 bases. The CDR3 extends over 12 amino acids. CDR1 and CDR2 from the germline V gene are SNHLY and FYNNEI. The V and J ends lost 11 bases and 5 bases, in that order; junction bases with no gene match: 8. CDR3 residues: CASRDRGDEQYF. In DNA form, the CDR3 reads TGTGCCTCAAGAGACAGGGGCGACGAGCAGTACTTC.